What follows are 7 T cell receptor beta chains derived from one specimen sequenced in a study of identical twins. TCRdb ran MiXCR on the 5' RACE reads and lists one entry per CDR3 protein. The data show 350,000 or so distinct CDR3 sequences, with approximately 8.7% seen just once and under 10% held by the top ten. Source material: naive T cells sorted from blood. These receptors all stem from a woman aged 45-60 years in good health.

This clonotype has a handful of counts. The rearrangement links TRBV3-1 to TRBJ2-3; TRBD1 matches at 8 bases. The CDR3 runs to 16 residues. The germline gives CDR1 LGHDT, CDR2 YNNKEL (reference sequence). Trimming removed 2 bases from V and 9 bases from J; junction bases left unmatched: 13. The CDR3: CASSQQGAPGRITQYF. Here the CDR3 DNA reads TGTGCCAGCAGCCAACAGGGGGCTCCGGGGAGAATAACGCAGTATTTT.

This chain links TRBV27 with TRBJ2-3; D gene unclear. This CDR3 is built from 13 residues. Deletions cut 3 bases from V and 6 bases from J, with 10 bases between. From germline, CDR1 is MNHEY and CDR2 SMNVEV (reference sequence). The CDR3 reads CASSFEARDTQYF. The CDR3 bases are TGTGCCAGCAGTTTCGAGGCCCGGGATACGCAGTATTTT.

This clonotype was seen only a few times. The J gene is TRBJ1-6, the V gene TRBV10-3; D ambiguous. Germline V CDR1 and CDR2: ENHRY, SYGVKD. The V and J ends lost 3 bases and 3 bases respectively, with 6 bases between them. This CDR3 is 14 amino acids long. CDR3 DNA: TGTGCCATCAGTGAACGGAGCTATAATTCACCCCTCCACTTT. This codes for CAISERSYNSPLHF.

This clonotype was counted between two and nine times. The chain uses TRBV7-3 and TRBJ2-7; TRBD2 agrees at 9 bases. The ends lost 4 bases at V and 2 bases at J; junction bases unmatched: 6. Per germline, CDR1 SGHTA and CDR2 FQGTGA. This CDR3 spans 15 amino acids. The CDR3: CASSSTSGFTYEQYF. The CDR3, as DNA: TGTGCCAGCAGCTCCACTAGCGGGTTTACCTACGAGCAGTACTTC.

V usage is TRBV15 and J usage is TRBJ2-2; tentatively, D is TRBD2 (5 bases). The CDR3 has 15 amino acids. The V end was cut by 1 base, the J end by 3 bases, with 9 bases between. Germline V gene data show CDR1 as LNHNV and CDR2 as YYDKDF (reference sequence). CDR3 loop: CATSRGGRDTGELFF. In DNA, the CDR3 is TGTGCCACCAGCAGAGGCGGGCGAGACACCGGGGAGCTGTTTTTT.

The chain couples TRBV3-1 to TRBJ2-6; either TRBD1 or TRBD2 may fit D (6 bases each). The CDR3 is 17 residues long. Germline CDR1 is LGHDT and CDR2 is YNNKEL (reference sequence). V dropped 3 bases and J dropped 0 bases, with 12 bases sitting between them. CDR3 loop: CASSQWGASSGANVLTF. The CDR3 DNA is TGTGCCAGCAGCCAGTGGGGGGCGAGCTCTGGGGCCAACGTCCTGACTTTC.

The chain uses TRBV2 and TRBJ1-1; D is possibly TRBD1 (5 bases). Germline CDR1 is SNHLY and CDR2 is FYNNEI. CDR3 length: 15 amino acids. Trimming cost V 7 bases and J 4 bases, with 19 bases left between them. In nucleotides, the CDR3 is TGTGCCAGCAAATTGGAAAGGGGTCGAGGCACTGAAGCTTTCTTT. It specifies CASKLERGRGTEAFF.